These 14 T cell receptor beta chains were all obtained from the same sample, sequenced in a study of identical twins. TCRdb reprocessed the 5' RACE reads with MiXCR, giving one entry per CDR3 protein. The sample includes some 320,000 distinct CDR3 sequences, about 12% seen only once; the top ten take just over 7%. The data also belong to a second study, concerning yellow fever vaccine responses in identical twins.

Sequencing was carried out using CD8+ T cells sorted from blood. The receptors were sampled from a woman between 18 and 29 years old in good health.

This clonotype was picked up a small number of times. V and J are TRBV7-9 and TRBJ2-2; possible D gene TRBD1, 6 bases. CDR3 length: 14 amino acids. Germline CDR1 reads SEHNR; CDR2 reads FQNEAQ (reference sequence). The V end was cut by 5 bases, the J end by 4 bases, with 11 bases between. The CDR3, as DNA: TGTGCCAGCAGCGAGGGGACAACCACCGGGGAGCTGTTTTTT. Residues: CASSEGTTTGELFF.

The CDR3 sequence: CASSELLTVKTYEQYF. The CDR3 region has the DNA TGTGCCAGCAGTGAGCTCCTGACAGTGAAAACCTACGAGCAGTACTTC. The rearrangement links TRBV2 to TRBJ2-7, with D perhaps TRBD1 (5 bases). The V end lost 3 bases, the J end lost 2 bases, and 17 bases lay between the germline ends. The germline V gene has CDR1 SNHLY and CDR2 FYNNEI. The CDR3 is 16 amino acids.

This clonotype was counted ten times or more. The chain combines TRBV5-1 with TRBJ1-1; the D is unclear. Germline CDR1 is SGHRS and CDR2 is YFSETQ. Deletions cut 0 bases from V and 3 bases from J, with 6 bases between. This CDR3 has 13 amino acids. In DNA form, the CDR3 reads TGCGCCAGCAGCTTGGGGTCTGACACTGAAGCTTTCTTT. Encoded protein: CASSLGSDTEAFF.

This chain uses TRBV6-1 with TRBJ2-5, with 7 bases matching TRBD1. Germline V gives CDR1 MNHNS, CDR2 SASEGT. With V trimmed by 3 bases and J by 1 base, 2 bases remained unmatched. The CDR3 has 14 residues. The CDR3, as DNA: TGTGCCAGCAGTGACCGGGACAGCCAAGAGACCCAGTACTTC. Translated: CASSDRDSQETQYF.

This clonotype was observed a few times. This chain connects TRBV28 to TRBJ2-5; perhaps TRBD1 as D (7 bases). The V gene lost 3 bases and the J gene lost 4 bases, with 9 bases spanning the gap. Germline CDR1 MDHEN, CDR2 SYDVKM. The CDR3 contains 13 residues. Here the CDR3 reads CASSLEGAETQYF. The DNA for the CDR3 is TGTGCCAGCAGTTTGGAGGGGGCAGAGACCCAGTACTTC. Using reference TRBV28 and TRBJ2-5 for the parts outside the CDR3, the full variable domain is DVKVTQSSRYLVKRTGEKVFLECVQDMDHENMFWYRQDPGLGLRLIYFSYDVKMKEKGDIPEGYSVSREKKERFSLILESASTNQTSMYLCASSLEGAETQYFGPGTRLLVL.

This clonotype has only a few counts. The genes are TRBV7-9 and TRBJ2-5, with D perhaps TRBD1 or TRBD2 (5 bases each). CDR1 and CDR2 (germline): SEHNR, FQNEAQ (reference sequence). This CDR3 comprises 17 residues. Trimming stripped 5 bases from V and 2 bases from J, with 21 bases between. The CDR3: CASSQHGPVGRQETQYF. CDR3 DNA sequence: TGTGCCAGCAGCCAACACGGGCCCGTGGGACGGCAAGAGACCCAGTACTTC.

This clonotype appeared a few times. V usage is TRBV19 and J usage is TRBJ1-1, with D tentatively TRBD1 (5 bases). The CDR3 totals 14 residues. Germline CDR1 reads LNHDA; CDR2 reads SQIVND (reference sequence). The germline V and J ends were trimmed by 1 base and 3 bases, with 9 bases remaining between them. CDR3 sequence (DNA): TGTGCCAGTAGTATAGGACGGGGGTACACTGAAGCTTTCTTT. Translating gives CASSIGRGYTEAFF.

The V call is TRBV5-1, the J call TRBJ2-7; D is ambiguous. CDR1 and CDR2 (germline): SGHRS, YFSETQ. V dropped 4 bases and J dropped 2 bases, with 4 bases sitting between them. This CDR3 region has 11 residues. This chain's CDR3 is CASSNTYEQYF. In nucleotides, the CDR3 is TGCGCCAGCAGCAACACCTACGAGCAGTACTTC. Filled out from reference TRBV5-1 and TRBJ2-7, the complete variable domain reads KAGVTQTPRYLIKTRGQQVTLSCSPISGHRSVSWYQQTPGQGLQFLFEYFSETQRNKGNFPGRFSGRQFSNSRSEMNVSTLELGDSALYLCASSNTYEQYFGPGTRLTVT.

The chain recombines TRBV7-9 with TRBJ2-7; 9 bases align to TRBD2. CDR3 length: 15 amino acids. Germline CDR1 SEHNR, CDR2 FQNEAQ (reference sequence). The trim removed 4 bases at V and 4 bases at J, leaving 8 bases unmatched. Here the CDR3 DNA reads TGTGCCAGCAGCTCACCGGGACTAGCTGGGTACGAGCAGTACGTC. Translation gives CASSSPGLAGYEQYV.

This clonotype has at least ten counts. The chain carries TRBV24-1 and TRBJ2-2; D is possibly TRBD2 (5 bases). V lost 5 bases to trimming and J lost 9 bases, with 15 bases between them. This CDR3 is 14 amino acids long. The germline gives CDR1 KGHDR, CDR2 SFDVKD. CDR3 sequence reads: CATSGPGIDWELFF. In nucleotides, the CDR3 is TGTGCCACCAGTGGTCCGGGGATTGATTGGGAGCTGTTTTTT.

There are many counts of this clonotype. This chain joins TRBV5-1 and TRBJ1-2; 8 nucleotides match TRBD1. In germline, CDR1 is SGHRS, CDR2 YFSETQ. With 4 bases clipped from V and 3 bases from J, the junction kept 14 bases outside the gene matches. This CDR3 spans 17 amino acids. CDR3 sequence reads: CASSGGLGQGEDYGYTF. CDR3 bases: TGCGCCAGCAGCGGGGGGCTTGGACAGGGAGAGGACTATGGCTACACCTTC.

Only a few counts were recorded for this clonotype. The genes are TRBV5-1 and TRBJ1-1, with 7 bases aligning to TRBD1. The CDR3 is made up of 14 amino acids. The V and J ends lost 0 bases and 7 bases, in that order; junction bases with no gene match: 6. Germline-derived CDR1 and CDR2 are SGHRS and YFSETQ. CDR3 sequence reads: CASSLGRGDSEAFF. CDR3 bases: TGCGCCAGCAGCTTGGGACGGGGGGACAGTGAAGCTTTCTTT.

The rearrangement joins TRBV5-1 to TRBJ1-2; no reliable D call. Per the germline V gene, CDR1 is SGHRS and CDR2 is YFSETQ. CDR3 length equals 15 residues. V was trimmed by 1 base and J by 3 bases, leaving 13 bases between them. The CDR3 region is CASSLRAYRDYGYTF. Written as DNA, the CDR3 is TGCGCCAGCAGCTTGAGGGCTTACCGGGACTATGGCTACACCTTC.

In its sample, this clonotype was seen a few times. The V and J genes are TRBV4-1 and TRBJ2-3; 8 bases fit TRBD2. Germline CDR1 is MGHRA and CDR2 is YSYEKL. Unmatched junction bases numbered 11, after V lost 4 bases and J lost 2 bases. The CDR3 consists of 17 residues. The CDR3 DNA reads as TGCGCCAGCAGCCCCTCGGCCAGCGGGGGCCACACAGATACGCAGTATTTT. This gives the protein CASSPSASGGHTDTQYF.